The T cell receptor (beta chain) under discussion was sequenced for a study of regulatory T cells in long-lasting Graves disease. Study-wide results and limits: It was peripheral blood alone, not thyroid tissue, that was studied.

This sample's time point: newly diagnosed GD, antithyroid drugs for less than 3 months. PBMC-extracted RNA yielded the TCR library. This clonotype has just a few counts. Its antigen is unidentified. CDR3 regions were amplified by Arm-PCR using iRepertoire HTBI primers to build TCR beta libraries. From the multiplex PCR reads, TCRdb called clonotypes with MiXCR, one entry per CDR3 protein. Among about 440,000 distinct CDR3 sequences, about 15% were seen once, and the ten largest hold around 15%. These data also formed part of another study, on T cells in Graves' hyperthyroidism and ophthalmopathy. That paper notes: Each diagnosis drew on symptoms, thyroxine, TRAb, thyroid ultrasound and orbital computed tomography findings. In the first-round RT-PCR of the TCR CDR3, the HTBI primer set was used. Ophthalmopathy cases were set apart from stable hyperthyroidism by a 13 V-J model.

This clonotype originated in a woman under 40 with Graves disease. The sample here was peripheral blood mononuclear cells (PBMCs), taken at new diagnosis, from a patient treated with antithyroid drugs.

The CDR3 is CSARQGARTGELFF. For the CDR3, the DNA is TGCAGTGCTCGACAGGGGGCAAGGACCGGGGAGCTGTTTTTT. The chain combines TRBV20-1 with TRBJ2-2; the match to TRBD1 covers 10 bases. V trimming: 5 bases; J trimming: 5 bases; junction bases outside the gene matches: 5. Germline CDR1 and CDR2: DFQATT and SNEGSKA (reference sequence). This CDR3 contains 14 residues.